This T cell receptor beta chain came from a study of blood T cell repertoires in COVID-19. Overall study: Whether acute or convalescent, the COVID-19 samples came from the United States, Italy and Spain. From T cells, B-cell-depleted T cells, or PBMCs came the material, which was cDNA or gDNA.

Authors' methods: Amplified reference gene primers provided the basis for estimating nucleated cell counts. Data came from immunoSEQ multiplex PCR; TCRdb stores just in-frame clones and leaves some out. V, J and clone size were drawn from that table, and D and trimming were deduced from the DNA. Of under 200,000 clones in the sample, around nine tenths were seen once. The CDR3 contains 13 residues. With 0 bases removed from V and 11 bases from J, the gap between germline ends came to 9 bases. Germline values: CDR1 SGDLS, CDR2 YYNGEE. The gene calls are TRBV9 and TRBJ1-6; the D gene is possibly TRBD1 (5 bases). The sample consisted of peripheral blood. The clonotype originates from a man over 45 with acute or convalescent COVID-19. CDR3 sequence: CASSVEGKAPLHF. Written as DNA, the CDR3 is TGTGCCAGCAGCGTAGAGGGGAAGGCACCCCTCCACTTT.